The 10 T cell receptor beta chains below were found in one sample sequenced in a study of T-cell reconstitution after alpha-beta-depleted transplantation in children. It was with unique molecular identifiers that the TCRbeta library was prepared. MiXCR, applied by TCRdb to the PCR reads, yields one record per CDR3 protein. The sample has hundreds of thousands of distinct CDR3 sequences, around 13% seen once; the top ten hold approximately 0.8%. Sequencing used PBMCs, obtained before TCRalphabeta/CD19-depleted stem cell transplant. These TCRs come from a girl aged 2 to 10 with congenital amegakaryocytic thrombocytopenia, due to receive a stem cell transplant.

The table lists this clonotype with a few counts. J is TRBJ1-1 and V is TRBV20-1; possibly TRBD1 for D (5 bases). Germline V CDR1 and CDR2: DFQATT, SNEGSKA (reference sequence). The CDR3 contains 12 residues. The V end was cut by 5 bases, the J end by 7 bases, with 14 bases between. In DNA form, the CDR3 reads TGCAGTGCTCCCATTCGGCAGGGTGAAGCTTTCTTT. Amino acid sequence: CSAPIRQGEAFF.

The gene calls are TRBV12-5 and TRBJ1-5; 8 nucleotides line up with TRBD1. Germline V gives CDR1 LGHNT, CDR2 FRNRAP. The CDR3 is made up of 14 amino acids. The V segment lost 1 base and the J segment 7 bases; nucleotides outside the gene matches: 3. The CDR3 DNA reads TGTGCTAGTGGTTTGGCAGGGGGCGCCCAGCCCCAGCATTTT. This encodes CASGLAGGAQPQHF.

The rearrangement uses TRBV3-1 and TRBJ2-1; no definite D call. The CDR3 is 12 amino acids. V was pared by 1 base and J by 13 bases, with 11 bases between. Per germline, CDR1 LGHDT and CDR2 YNNKEL (reference sequence). The CDR3 DNA is TGTGCCAGCAGCCAAGTATATGAGGTACAGTTCTTC. Its translation: CASSQVYEVQFF.

The V call is TRBV27, the J call TRBJ2-7; TRBD2 matches at 7 bases. The CDR3 has 14 residues. CDR1 is MNHEY and CDR2 is SMNVEV in the germline V gene (reference sequence). Trimming took 6 bases from V and 1 from J; bases not matched to a gene: 6. CDR3 DNA: TGTGCCAGCAGCCCTACTAGCGCTTCCTACGAGCAGTACTTC. This sequence encodes CASSPTSASYEQYF.

This clonotype occurred many times. The chain links TRBV20-1 to TRBJ2-7; D gene uncertain. Germline loops: CDR1 DFQATT, CDR2 SNEGSKA (reference sequence). The CDR3 runs 14 residues. Deletions cut 4 bases from V and 0 bases from J, with 13 bases between. CDR3 sequence: CSATRLGSSYEQYF. CDR3 nucleotide sequence: TGCAGTGCTACTAGACTGGGTAGCTCCTACGAGCAGTACTTC.

This clonotype was found a few times. The V gene is TRBV9, the J gene TRBJ2-1; possibly TRBD2 for D (6 bases). CDR3 length: 15 residues. The V and J ends lost 1 base and 8 bases respectively, with 16 bases between them. Germline V lookup: CDR1 SGDLS, CDR2 YYNGEE. As DNA, the CDR3 is TGTGCCAGCAGCGTATTCGTGGCTAGCGCGGATGAGCAGTTCTTC. This codes for CASSVFVASADEQFF.

The V call is TRBV6-5, the J call TRBJ1-4; TRBD1 matches at 7 bases. Germline V gene lookup returns CDR1 MNHEY and CDR2 SVGAGI. CDR3 size: 14 residues. V trimming: 6 bases; J trimming: 6 bases; junction bases outside the gene matches: 7. As DNA, the CDR3 is TGTGCCAGCAGCTACAGGGGCCTGGATGAAAAACTGTTTTTT. It is translated as CASSYRGLDEKLFF.

The rearrangement uses TRBV3-1 and TRBJ1-1, with no clear D. The V gene lost 0 bases and the J gene lost 4 bases, with 12 bases spanning the gap. This CDR3 spans 15 amino acids. Per the germline V gene, CDR1 is LGHDT and CDR2 is YNNKEL (reference sequence). This CDR3 reads CASSQDGTESTEAFF. The DNA for the CDR3 is TGTGCCAGCAGCCAAGATGGAACGGAGTCCACTGAAGCTTTCTTT.

This clonotype was seen a few times. The chain uses TRBV28 and TRBJ2-7, with 10 bases aligning to TRBD2. The CDR3 contains 17 residues. Losses at the gene ends were 1 base for V and 3 bases for J; bases not matched to a gene: 9. Germline-derived CDR1 and CDR2 are MDHEN and SYDVKM. The CDR3 DNA sequence: TGTGCCAGCAGTTTATACTCAAGCGGGAGGGCCGGCTACGAGCAGTACTTC. This encodes CASSLYSSGRAGYEQYF.

The chain carries TRBV20-1 and TRBJ1-2; unclear D gene. The CDR3 has 11 amino acids. From germline, CDR1 is DFQATT and CDR2 SNEGSKA (reference sequence). V lost 5 bases and J lost 4, with 8 bases in between. The CDR3 spells CSAQSGYGYTF. The CDR3 nucleotides are TGCAGTGCTCAGTCGGGCTATGGCTACACCTTC.